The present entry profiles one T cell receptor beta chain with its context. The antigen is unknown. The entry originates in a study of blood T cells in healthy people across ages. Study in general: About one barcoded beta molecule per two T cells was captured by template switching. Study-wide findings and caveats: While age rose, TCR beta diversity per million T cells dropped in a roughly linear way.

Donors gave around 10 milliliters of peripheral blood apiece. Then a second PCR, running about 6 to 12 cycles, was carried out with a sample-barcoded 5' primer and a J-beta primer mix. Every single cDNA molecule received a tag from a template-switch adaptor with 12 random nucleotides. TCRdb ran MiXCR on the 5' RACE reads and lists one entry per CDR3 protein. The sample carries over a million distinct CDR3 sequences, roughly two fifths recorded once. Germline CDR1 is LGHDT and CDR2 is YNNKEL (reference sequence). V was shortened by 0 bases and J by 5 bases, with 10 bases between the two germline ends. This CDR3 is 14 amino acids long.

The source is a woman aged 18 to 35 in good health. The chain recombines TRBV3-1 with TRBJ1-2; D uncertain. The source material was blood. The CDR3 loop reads CASSQEVGPYGYTF. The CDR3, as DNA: TGTGCCAGCAGCCAAGAGGTAGGGCCATATGGCTACACCTTC.